Presented here are 27 T cell receptor beta chains from one specimen sequenced in a study of regulatory T cells in long-lasting Graves disease. Relying on iRepertoire HTBI primers and Arm-PCR of CDR3 regions, the team built TCR beta libraries. MiXCR, applied by TCRdb to the multiplex PCR reads, yields one record per CDR3 protein. The sample holds about 420,000 distinct CDR3 sequences, roughly 17% seen once. Time point specified: newly diagnosed GD, antithyroid drugs for less than 3 months. Making the TCR library involved RNA that had been extracted from PBMCs. The same data also contributed to another study, on T cells in Graves' hyperthyroidism and ophthalmopathy.

The material sequenced was peripheral blood mononuclear cells (PBMCs), taken at new diagnosis, from a patient treated with antithyroid drugs. Receptors originate from a young woman with Graves disease.

This clonotype was observed a handful of times. The rearrangement joins TRBV6-2 or TRBV6-3 to TRBJ2-1; 12 bases line up with TRBD2. The CDR3 has 16 amino acids. CDR1 MNHEY and CDR2 SVGEGT come from the germline V gene. Unmatched junction bases numbered 7, after V lost 5 bases and J lost 5 bases. DNA of the CDR3: TGTGCCAGCAGTCAACGACTAGCGGGAGAGCACAATGAGCAGTTCTTC. The encoded protein is CASSQRLAGEHNEQFF.

Regarding this clonotype: A much larger clone differs from this one at a single base, so this may be a read error. This chain connects TRBV29-1 to TRBJ1-4, with a tentative D call TRBD1 (5 bases). Germline values: CDR1 SQVTM, CDR2 ANQGSEA. This CDR3 has 11 amino acids. Trimming cost V 1 base and J 10 bases, with 7 bases left between them. This CDR3 is CSVEAGTKLFF. CDR3 in DNA: TGCAGCGTTGAAGCAGGGACAAAACTGTTTTTT. Drawing the rest from reference TRBV29-1 and TRBJ1-4, the complete variable domain is SAVISQKPSRDICQRGTSLTIQCQVDSQVTMMFWYRQQPGQSLTLIATANQGSEATYESGFVIDKFPISRPNLTFSTLTVSNMSPEDSSIYLCSVEAGTKLFFGSGTQLSVL.

This sequence joins TRBV5-5 and TRBJ1-5, with 9 bases matching TRBD1. CDR1 is SGHKS and CDR2 is YYEKEE in the germline V gene (reference sequence). Trimming at V came to 5 bases and at J to 6 bases, leaving 3 bases not matched to a gene. The CDR3 runs to 13 residues. The CDR3 coding sequence is TGTGCCAGCAGTTCGGACAGGGGTCAGCCCCAGCATTTT. This sequence encodes CASSSDRGQPQHF.

The sample holds many counts of this clonotype. This rearrangement joins TRBV7-9 to TRBJ2-7, with TRBD2 matching over 11 bases. The CDR3 covers 16 residues. The ends lost 4 bases at V and 0 bases at J; junction bases unmatched: 5. Germline loops: CDR1 SEHNR, CDR2 FQNEAQ (reference sequence). CDR3 DNA sequence: TGTGCCAGCAGCTCTACTAGCGGGAGCCTCTCCTACGAGCAGTACTTC. Its translation is CASSSTSGSLSYEQYF. Based on the CDR3 plus reference TRBV7-9 and TRBJ2-7, the full variable domain is DTGVSQNPRHKITKRGQNVTFRCDPISEHNRLYWYRQTLGQGPEFLTYFQNEAQLEKSRLLSDRFSAERPKGSFSTLEIQRTEQGDSAMYLCASSSTSGSLSYEQYFGPGTRLTVT.

The V gene is TRBV6-1, the J gene TRBJ2-7; TRBD1 matches 7 bases. This CDR3 has 15 amino acids. Germline trimming cut 5 bases from V and 9 bases from J; bases unmatched to any gene: 16. CDR1 MNHNS and CDR2 SASEGT come from the germline V gene. The CDR3 sequence: CASSSIQTGKSVQYF. For the CDR3, the DNA is TGTGCCAGCAGTTCCATACAGACAGGGAAGTCTGTGCAGTACTTC.

This clonotype was observed at least ten times. This chain connects TRBV29-1 to TRBJ2-3; no firm D call. The CDR3 length is 11 residues. The germline V gene encodes CDR1 SQVTM and CDR2 ANQGSEA. The V gene lost 5 bases and the J gene lost 1 base, with 4 bases spanning the gap. The CDR3 protein is CSVRGTDTQYF. CDR3 nucleotide sequence: TGCAGCGTTCGGGGCACAGATACGCAGTATTTT.

For this clonotype: Since a much larger clone is just one base distant, this may be a read error. This chain joins TRBV30 and TRBJ2-1; D is unclear. The CDR3 totals 15 residues. Germline CDR1 GTSNPN, CDR2 SVGIG (reference sequence). CDR3 in DNA: TGTGGCTGGAGTGAAGAATTAAGCTCCTACAATGAGCAGTTCTTC. Translated: CGWSEELSSYNEQFF.

This clonotype was observed a handful of times. Here the CDR3 reads CASSLEEQGAYEQYF. DNA for the CDR3: TGTGCCAGCAGTTTAGAGGAACAGGGGGCCTACGAGCAGTACTTC. The chain uses TRBV6-2 or TRBV6-3 and TRBJ2-7; TRBD1 matches 8 bases. V was pared by 4 bases and J by 2 bases, with 7 bases of the junction left unmatched. From germline, CDR1 is MNHEY and CDR2 SVGEGT. The CDR3 runs 15 residues.

The rearrangement joins TRBV28 to TRBJ1-1; D gene ambiguous. The CDR3 runs to 11 residues. V lost 3 bases, J lost 7 bases, and 6 bases lay in between. From germline, CDR1 is MDHEN and CDR2 SYDVKM. The CDR3 sequence is CASSFVREAFF. For the CDR3, the DNA is TGTGCCAGCAGTTTCGTTCGTGAAGCTTTCTTT. Variable domain in full (rest from reference TRBV28 and TRBJ1-1): DVKVTQSSRYLVKRTGEKVFLECVQDMDHENMFWYRQDPGLGLRLIYFSYDVKMKEKGDIPEGYSVSREKKERFSLILESASTNQTSMYLCASSFVREAFFGQGTRLTVV.

CDR3 nucleotide sequence: TGTGCCAGTATGGAAACAGGGGTTAATTCACCCCTCCACTTT. It is translated as CASMETGVNSPLHF. The rearrangement joins TRBV7-8 to TRBJ1-6; 7 bases are shared with TRBD1. V shed 9 bases and J 6 bases; nucleotides not matched to a gene: 8. The CDR3 runs to 14 residues. Germline CDR1 reads SGHVS; CDR2 reads FQNEAQ.

This clonotype has at least ten counts. The chain has TRBV6-9 and TRBJ2-7, with 8 positions matching TRBD2. CDR3 size: 17 residues. From germline, CDR1 is MNHGY and CDR2 SVAAGI. Losses at the gene ends were 3 bases for V and 0 bases for J; bases not matched to a gene: 10. The CDR3: CASSYVTSGLSSYEQYF. CDR3 DNA sequence: TGTGCCAGCAGTTACGTAACTAGCGGTCTTAGCTCCTACGAGCAGTACTTC.

This clonotype was counted ten times or more. V and J are TRBV10-2 and TRBJ1-5; TRBD1 is a possible D gene (5 bases). The CDR3 is made up of 14 amino acids. Trimming removed 6 bases from V and 6 bases from J, with 15 bases in between. CDR1 is WSHSY and CDR2 is SAAADI in the germline V gene. The CDR3 DNA follows: TGCGCCAGCAGCAGGCTGGGGGGACGTCAGCCCCAGCATTTT. It encodes CASSRLGGRQPQHF.

The V call is TRBV19, the J call TRBJ2-7; 7 bases fit TRBD1. CDR3 length equals 14 residues. Looked up from germline, CDR1 is LNHDA and CDR2 is SQIVND (reference sequence). With 5 bases clipped from V and 2 bases from J, the junction kept 6 bases outside the gene matches. DNA of the CDR3: TGTGCCAGTAGTTTTGGGACAGATCCCTACGAGCAGTACTTC. Its translation: CASSFGTDPYEQYF.

This clonotype was counted ten times or more. V is TRBV10-2 and J is TRBJ2-5; 12 bases align to TRBD2. Germline CDR1 reads WSHSY; CDR2 reads SAAADI. Unmatched junction bases numbered 7, after V lost 0 bases and J lost 2 bases. CDR3 length equals 18 residues. In nucleotides, the CDR3 is TGCGCCAGCAGTGAGTCAAGATGGACTAGCGGGAAACAAGAGACCCAGTACTTC. Its translation is CASSESRWTSGKQETQYF.

This clonotype was counted ten times or more. This chain uses TRBV13 with TRBJ2-7, with 8 bases aligning to TRBD2. This CDR3 comprises 15 residues. With V trimmed by 6 bases and J by 0 bases, 7 bases remained unmatched. CDR1 PRHDT and CDR2 FYEKMQ come from the germline V gene (reference sequence). CDR3 region: CASSSRGGGSYEQYF. CDR3 DNA: TGTGCCAGCAGTTCCCGGGGGGGGGGCTCCTACGAGCAGTACTTC.

This clonotype was detected ten times or more. The chain joins TRBV27 to TRBJ2-7; 8 nucleotides match TRBD1. The V gene's germline CDR1 is MNHEY and CDR2 SMNVEV (reference sequence). This CDR3 comprises 13 residues. The V and J ends lost 6 bases and 6 bases, in that order; junction bases with no gene match: 7. The CDR3 region is CASRPDRGGEQYF. For the CDR3, the DNA is TGTGCCAGCAGACCCGACAGGGGCGGCGAGCAGTACTTC.

This clonotype was counted ten times or more. The J gene is TRBJ2-1, the V gene TRBV27; the match to TRBD2 covers 7 bases. V was clipped by 8 bases and J by 6 bases; unmatched bases: 4. Per the germline V gene, CDR1 is MNHEY and CDR2 is SMNVEV (reference sequence). The CDR3 covers 12 residues. CDR3 sequence (DNA): TGTGCCAGCGGACTAGTGTTCAATGAGCAGTTCTTC. Translated: CASGLVFNEQFF.

This clonotype was observed many times. The V and J genes are TRBV12-3 or TRBV12-4 and TRBJ1-1; the D gene is possibly TRBD1 (5 bases). This CDR3 has 13 residues. V was pared by 7 bases and J by 1 base, with 10 bases between. This CDR3 reads CASNGQANTEAFF. The CDR3 region has the DNA TGTGCCAGCAACGGACAAGCGAACACTGAAGCTTTCTTT.

This chain links TRBV20-1 with TRBJ2-4; perhaps TRBD2 as D (6 bases). The ends were cut back, 6 bases at V and 3 bases at J, with 18 bases in the middle. The CDR3 is 15 residues long. Looked up from germline, CDR1 is DFQATT and CDR2 is SNEGSKA (reference sequence). In nucleotides, the CDR3 is TGCAGTGCGATCTTCTCCGGGAGTGGCAAAAACATTCAGTACTTC. This encodes CSAIFSGSGKNIQYF.

This clonotype showed up many times. The chain combines TRBV30 with TRBJ1-2; D may be TRBD1 (6 bases). Trimming shortened V by 4 bases and J by 0 bases, and 12 bases separated the two germline ends. From germline, CDR1 is GTSNPN and CDR2 SVGIG (reference sequence). This CDR3 contains 14 residues. The CDR3: CAWNPGTTNYGYTF. The CDR3 DNA is TGTGCCTGGAACCCCGGGACAACTAACTATGGCTACACCTTC.

This clonotype was counted a few times. The chain combines TRBV12-3 or TRBV12-4 with TRBJ2-2; perhaps D is TRBD1 or TRBD2 (6 bases each). CDR3 size: 12 residues. V lost 5 bases and J 9 bases, leaving 10 bases between the germline ends. CDR3 coding DNA: TGTGCCAGCAGTAGGGGGACTTGGGAGCTGTTTTTT. It is translated as CASSRGTWELFF.

This clonotype showed up just a few times. The chain employs TRBV20-1 and TRBJ2-3, with D perhaps TRBD2 (6 bases). V was pared by 7 bases and J by 2 bases, with 13 bases between. Per germline, CDR1 DFQATT and CDR2 SNEGSKA (reference sequence). The CDR3 loop spans 13 amino acids. The CDR3 protein is CSGFSGYTDTQYF. The CDR3 DNA reads as TGCAGTGGTTTTAGCGGATACACAGATACGCAGTATTTT.

This clonotype was seen repeatedly, ten times or more. The chain links TRBV28 to TRBJ2-3; 10 nucleotides match TRBD1. The length of the CDR3 is 16 residues. Germline V lookup: CDR1 MDHEN, CDR2 SYDVKM. V lost 3 bases and J lost 2; bases outside the gene matches: 5. CDR3 nucleotides: TGTGCCAGCAGTTTTGAGGGACAGGGGTACACAGATACGCAGTATTTT. Residues: CASSFEGQGYTDTQYF.

This clonotype has a count of ten or more. The gene calls are TRBV28 and TRBJ2-3; tentative D call: TRBD1 (6 bases). Trimming cost V 8 bases and J 0 bases, with 15 bases left between them. Germline CDR1 MDHEN, CDR2 SYDVKM. The CDR3 runs to 15 residues. Here the CDR3 DNA reads TGTGCCAGCCCGCCTCCGGGACACAGCACAGATACGCAGTATTTT. Protein sequence: CASPPPGHSTDTQYF.

The table lists this clonotype with a count of one. Germline and junction disagree at one end, which may indicate a read error. The chain links TRBV7-9 to TRBJ2-1; TRBD2 is a possible D gene (5 bases). This CDR3 spans 14 amino acids. Germline loops: CDR1 SEHNR, CDR2 FQNEAQ (reference sequence). CDR3 nucleotide sequence: TGTGCCAGCGGCTTATCCGTCCGGGGTCACGAGCAGTTCTTC. It encodes CASGLSVRGHEQFF. Together with reference TRBV7-9 and TRBJ2-1, the CDR3 gives the full variable domain: DTGVSQNPRHKITKRGQNVTFRCDPISEHNRLYWYRQTLGQGPEFLTYFQNEAQLEKSRLLSDRFSAERPKGSFSTLEIQRTEQGDSAMYLCASGLSVRGHEQFFGPGTRLTVL.

This clonotype was detected only a few times. Here the CDR3 reads CASSYSTGRGQETQYF. In DNA form, the CDR3 reads TGTGCCAGCAGTTACTCAACCGGTAGGGGCCAAGAGACCCAGTACTTC. The V and J genes are TRBV6-5 and TRBJ2-5; possible D gene TRBD1, 5 bases. The CDR3 spans 16 residues. Looked up from germline, CDR1 is MNHEY and CDR2 is SVGAGI. Trimming took off 0 bases at V and 1 base at J, with 12 bases between the two ends.

This clonotype was counted at least ten times. The chain combines TRBV5-1 with TRBJ2-7; D unclear. Trimming pared 8 bases from V and 0 bases from J, leaving 15 bases between. The germline gives CDR1 SGHRS, CDR2 YFSETQ. This CDR3 has 14 residues. This CDR3 is CASKETSSSYEQYF. For the CDR3, the DNA is TGCGCCAGTAAGGAGACATCGAGCTCCTACGAGCAGTACTTC.